This T cell receptor beta chain was sequenced in a study of response to subunit inactivated influenza vaccine. The germline V gene has CDR1 MNHEY and CDR2 SVGAGI. The CDR3 has 13 residues. V gave up 3 bases and J gave up 6 bases, with 9 bases separating them. Points on this clonotype: Its cognate antigen is unknown.

Broader study findings: Each seasonal influenza vaccination recruits few new T cells, the authors suggested.

Via MiXCR, TCRdb re-called the RT-PCR reads, giving one row per CDR3 protein. Among about 780,000 distinct CDR3 sequences listed, less than 20% were seen once. This TCR derives from a man aged 50-59 years who received an inactivated influenza vaccine. The specimen comprised PBMCs from blood, sampled roughly 5 days after vaccination. The chain links TRBV6-5 to TRBJ1-5; tentative D call: TRBD1 (5 bases). Here the CDR3 reads CASSYGGVQPQHF. CDR3 in DNA: TGTGCCAGCAGTTATGGAGGGGTTCAGCCCCAGCATTTT.